Sequencing of this TCR beta chain was carried out in a study of beta chain features in type 1 diabetes. Study context: The patients were much like the healthy donors in age, gender and cell yields. Findings of the study overall: PCR might show a preference for shorter templates, equally across patients and controls. Researchers could not determine here whether HLA type influences TCRB rearrangement.

Of note for this clone: Its antigen is unidentified.

The whole isolated RNA underwent reverse transcription, so sequencing captured expressed TCRB transcripts. The method was immunoSEQ multiplex PCR; TCRdb's version includes in-frame clones alone and lacks a portion of them. This sample has nearly 250,000 clones, with 68% found just once. The TCR sequence derives from a man aged 25-45 years in good health. Sequencing was done on a sample of naive CD4+ T cells from blood.

DNA of the CDR3: TGCAGCGTTGGTTATGGCGGGACTTACAATGAGCAGTTCTTC. This gives the protein CSVGYGGTYNEQFF. The genes are TRBV29-1 and TRBJ2-1; possibly TRBD2 for D (6 bases). The CDR3 spans 14 residues. Trimming took 4 bases from V and 4 from J, leaving 14 bases between them. Per the germline V gene, CDR1 is SQVTM and CDR2 is ANQGSEA.